The clone carrying this T cell receptor (beta chain) has only one observation. Generated by immunoSEQ multiplex PCR, the TCRdb table keeps only in-frame clones and is missing some. The table lists tens of thousands of clones, approximately 95% of them singletons. The sample belongs to a study of control samples from healthy donors and cancer patients. CDR1 is SGHVS and CDR2 is FNYEAQ in the germline V gene. The CDR3 has 16 amino acids. V was clipped by 0 bases and J by 5 bases, with 13 bases between them. The receptor comes from a woman aged 25 to 45 in good health. Sequenced: blood. The gene calls are TRBV7-6 and TRBJ1-4; no clear D. CDR3 DNA sequence: TGTGCCAGCAGCTTAGCGCACTACAGCTCCAATGAAAAACTGTTTTTT. Its protein is CASSLAHYSSNEKLFF.